The 29 T cell receptor beta chains below all came from one sample that was sequenced in a study of T cells in Graves' hyperthyroidism and ophthalmopathy (dated by TCRdb to the late 2010s). The protocol used for the library was multiplex PCR. TCRdb names Illumina HiSeq 2000 as the instrument used. The TCR beta CDR3 regions were amplified from the RNA transcripts. The TCR CDR3 was subjected to a first round of RT-PCR using the HTBI primer set and the Qiagen OneStep RT-PCR kit. TCRdb itself trimmed the public reads at Q25 with fastp, ran MiXCR and retained productive beta chains. One record per CDR3 amino acid sequence lists the most common genes and DNA. The sample table records 250,000 to 300,000 distinct CDR3 sequences; around 15% of these occur just once. The ten largest make up around 8% of the sample. The sequenced sample was blood. All receptors come from a middle-aged woman with Graves' hyperthyroidism.

There are many counts of this clonotype. This sequence joins TRBV20-1 and TRBJ2-3; weak D call: TRBD2 (5 bases). V gave up 2 bases and J gave up 0 bases, with 9 bases separating them. CDR1 and CDR2 from the germline V gene are DFQATT and SNEGSKA (reference sequence). The CDR3 loop spans 14 amino acids. The CDR3 coding sequence is TGCAGTGCTAGAATACTAGAAAGCACAGATACGCAGTATTTT. Translating it yields CSARILESTDTQYF.

This clonotype came up many times. The J gene is TRBJ2-5, the V gene TRBV7-9, with a possible D match to TRBD1 (6 bases). Germline V gene lookup returns CDR1 SEHNR and CDR2 FQNEAQ (reference sequence). V lost 7 bases, J lost 2 bases, and 11 bases lay in between. This CDR3 comprises 13 residues. CDR3: CASTRGTQETQYF. CDR3 in DNA: TGTGCCAGCACTAGGGGGACACAAGAGACCCAGTACTTC.

This clonotype appeared many times. This rearrangement joins TRBV28 to TRBJ2-7; D perhaps matches TRBD2 (7 bases). CDR3 length equals 16 residues. Germline assignment: CDR1 MDHEN and CDR2 SYDVKM. Trimming shortened V by 4 bases and J by 6 bases, and 22 bases separated the two germline ends. Written as DNA, the CDR3 is TGTGCCAGCAGTTCTCCGAGGGGGGAGGGCCTAGGCGAGCAGTACTTC. This codes for CASSSPRGEGLGEQYF.

This clonotype appeared many times. The J gene is TRBJ1-2, the V gene TRBV2; D possibly corresponds to TRBD1 (5 bases). The CDR3 is made up of 14 amino acids. Trimming stripped 11 bases from V and 0 bases from J, with 16 bases between. CDR1 and CDR2 (germline): SNHLY, FYNNEI. This CDR3 reads CAGGGDSANYGYTF. DNA for the CDR3: TGTGCCGGGGGGGGAGACAGCGCTAACTATGGCTACACCTTC.

This clonotype was observed at least ten times. The rearrangement uses TRBV7-9 and TRBJ2-7; 11 bases agree with TRBD2. V trimming: 6 bases; J trimming: 2 bases; junction bases outside the gene matches: 6. Germline CDR1 reads SEHNR; CDR2 reads FQNEAQ (reference sequence). The CDR3 runs 15 residues. The CDR3 region has the DNA TGTGCCAGCAGTTCAACTAGCGGGGGAGCCTACGAGCAGTACTTC. This encodes CASSSTSGGAYEQYF.

Comment on this clonotype: A read error may explain this, as a much larger clone is one base away. The chain links TRBV29-1 to TRBJ1-1; D possibly corresponds to TRBD1 (5 bases). Germline loops: CDR1 SQVTM, CDR2 ANQGSEA. This CDR3 has 13 amino acids. V lost 7 bases and J 5 bases, leaving 17 bases between the germline ends. The CDR3 loop is CSADPRGGTEAFF. CDR3 in DNA: TGCAGCGCAGACCCTCGTGGGGGGACTGAAGCTTTCTTT.

This clonotype has ten or more counts. This rearrangement joins TRBV28 to TRBJ1-1; TRBD1 matches 8 bases. Per germline, CDR1 MDHEN and CDR2 SYDVKM. With 2 bases clipped from V and 8 bases from J, the junction kept 4 bases outside the gene matches. This CDR3 contains 13 residues. CDR3 in amino acids: CASSLMDRVEAFF. As DNA, the CDR3 is TGTGCCAGCAGTTTAATGGACAGGGTGGAAGCTTTCTTT.

The gene calls are TRBV4-2 and TRBJ2-2, with D tentatively TRBD1 (6 bases). Between the trimmed V and J ends, which lost 9 bases and 1 base, there was a span of 15 bases. Germline V lookup: CDR1 LGHNA, CDR2 YNFKEQ. This CDR3 has 15 amino acids. Here the CDR3 reads CASQRPGQNTGELFF. Here the CDR3 DNA reads TGTGCCAGTCAAAGACCGGGACAGAACACCGGGGAGCTGTTTTTT.

This clonotype was seen at least ten times. This chain joins TRBV12-3 or TRBV12-4 and TRBJ1-1; D gene uncertain. The CDR3 length is 11 residues. The V end was cut by 3 bases, the J end by 5 bases, with 4 bases between. The CDR3 bases are TGTGCCAGCAGTTTTGGTACTGAAGCTTTCTTT. Translation gives CASSFGTEAFF.

There are many counts of this clonotype. The chain couples TRBV28 to TRBJ2-1, with 7 bases fitting TRBD2. Losses at the gene ends were 5 bases for V and 6 bases for J; bases not matched to a gene: 13. This CDR3 has 16 residues. Per the germline V gene, CDR1 is MDHEN and CDR2 is SYDVKM. CDR3: CASSPPGLVNLNEQFF. In nucleotides, the CDR3 is TGTGCCAGCAGTCCACCTGGACTAGTAAATCTCAATGAGCAGTTCTTC.

This clonotype was recorded at least ten times. The rearrangement uses TRBV28 and TRBJ2-1, with 8 bases fitting TRBD2. The V gene end was trimmed by 5 bases and the J gene end by 3 bases; junction bases not matched to a gene: 6. CDR1 MDHEN and CDR2 SYDVKM come from the germline V gene. This CDR3 has 15 amino acids. CDR3 amino acids: CASSNPGLVYNEQFF. The CDR3 coding sequence is TGTGCCAGCAGTAACCCGGGACTAGTCTACAATGAGCAGTTCTTC.

There are many counts of this clonotype. The chain recombines TRBV20-1 with TRBJ1-5, with D possibly TRBD1 on 6 matching bases. The V gene's germline CDR1 is DFQATT and CDR2 SNEGSKA (reference sequence). Trimming removed 2 bases from V and 1 base from J, with 9 bases in between. The length of the CDR3 is 14 residues. The CDR3: CSARQGGSNQPQHF. Here the CDR3 DNA reads TGCAGTGCTAGACAAGGGGGGAGCAATCAGCCCCAGCATTTT.

This chain connects TRBV20-1 to TRBJ2-5; D gene ambiguous. Germline values: CDR1 DFQATT, CDR2 SNEGSKA (reference sequence). The germline V and J ends were trimmed by 1 base and 5 bases, with 14 bases remaining between them. The CDR3 runs 14 residues. The CDR3 DNA reads as TGCAGTGCTAGAGGAACGAGTTCTTGGGAGACCCAGTACTTC. Translating it yields CSARGTSSWETQYF.

With respect to this clonotype: One base away lies a much larger clone, so this may be a sequencing read error. The CDR3 is CSARSSMADEKLFF. CDR3 DNA sequence: TGCAGTGCTAGGTCGTCGATGGCCGATGAAAAACTGTTTTTT. The chain is built from TRBV20-1 and TRBJ1-4; D unresolved. There are 14 residues in the CDR3. CDR1 and CDR2 from the germline V gene are DFQATT and SNEGSKA (reference sequence). V gave up 3 bases and J gave up 6 bases, with 14 bases separating them.

This clonotype was detected many times. This chain connects TRBV20-1 to TRBJ2-7; 9 nucleotides align to TRBD1. Germline V gene data show CDR1 as DFQATT and CDR2 as SNEGSKA (reference sequence). The V and J ends lost 4 bases and 3 bases, in that order; junction bases with no gene match: 7. This CDR3 comprises 14 residues. The CDR3 nucleotides are TGCAGTGCTAACCGACAGGGGGTAGGCTACGAGCAGTACTTC. It is translated as CSANRQGVGYEQYF.

Remarks on this clonotype: A much larger clone sits a single nucleotide away, making a read error possible. The rearrangement joins TRBV30 to TRBJ2-3, with TRBD2 matching 7 bases. V gave up 4 bases and J gave up 8 bases; unmatched junction bases: 6. This CDR3 is 12 amino acids long. The germline gives CDR1 GTSNPN, CDR2 SVGIG (reference sequence). The CDR3, as DNA: TGTGCCTGGACGCCCATAGCGGGTACGCAGTATTTT. Translation: CAWTPIAGTQYF.

This clonotype was counted ten times or more. The rearrangement uses TRBV20-1 and TRBJ2-2; 16 nucleotides align to TRBD2. The CDR3 has 16 residues. Germline V gene data show CDR1 as DFQATT and CDR2 as SNEGSKA (reference sequence). V shed 1 base and J 7 bases; nucleotides not matched to a gene: 3. The CDR3 DNA follows: TGCAGTGCTAGAGCGGGACTAGCGGGAGGGTTCGGGGAGCTGTTTTTT. It is translated as CSARAGLAGGFGELFF.

In this sample, this clonotype turned up a few times. This chain uses TRBV7-8 with TRBJ2-1; 15 positions agree with TRBD2. Germline CDR1 reads SGHVS; CDR2 reads FQNEAQ. CDR3 size: 17 residues. The ends lost 1 base at V and 9 bases at J; junction bases unmatched: 7. The CDR3 loop reads CASSLVGLAGGEGEQFF. For the CDR3, the DNA is TGTGCCAGCAGCTTAGTGGGACTAGCGGGAGGAGAGGGTGAGCAGTTCTTC.

This clonotype has a handful of counts. This chain links TRBV18 with TRBJ2-1; 9 bases line up with TRBD2. The CDR3 consists of 15 residues. V trimming: 4 bases; J trimming: 5 bases; junction bases outside the gene matches: 6. Germline V CDR1 and CDR2: KGHSH, LQKENI. CDR3 sequence reads: CASSLSSGINNEQFF. In DNA form, the CDR3 reads TGTGCCAGCTCACTGTCTAGCGGGATCAACAATGAGCAGTTCTTC.

The chain carries TRBV20-1 and TRBJ2-7; TRBD1 is a possible D gene (7 bases). The CDR3 runs to 16 residues. Per germline, CDR1 DFQATT and CDR2 SNEGSKA (reference sequence). With 6 bases removed from V and 2 bases from J, the gap between germline ends came to 23 bases. The CDR3 nucleotides are TGCAGTGCCAGCTCGGGGGACAGCGGGCGGACCTACGAGCAGTACTTC. This encodes CSASSGDSGRTYEQYF.

This clonotype has just a few counts. The rearrangement links TRBV27 to TRBJ2-1; 7 bases are a match to TRBD2. V shed 3 bases and J 8 bases; nucleotides not matched to a gene: 10. CDR1 is MNHEY, CDR2 SMNVEV, per germline (reference sequence). This CDR3 spans 15 amino acids. In nucleotides, the CDR3 is TGTGCCAGCAGTTTTTTATTTTCGGGGAGGGATGAGCAGTTCTTC. Residues: CASSFLFSGRDEQFF.

This clonotype occurred many times. The chain uses TRBV28 and TRBJ2-5, with 10 bases fitting TRBD1. Unmatched junction bases numbered 9, after V lost 6 bases and J lost 5 bases. CDR3 length equals 15 residues. CDR1 and CDR2 from the germline V gene are MDHEN and SYDVKM. Here the CDR3 DNA reads TGTGCCAGCAGCCAGAGGACAGGGGGGGGGGAGACCCAGTACTTC. Its protein is CASSQRTGGGETQYF.

The chain carries TRBV28 and TRBJ2-2, with TRBD1 matching over 9 bases. CDR1 is MDHEN, CDR2 SYDVKM, per germline. The J segment lost 5 bases and the V segment lost 2 bases, leaving 6 bases of the junction unmatched. CDR3 size: 16 residues. The CDR3, as DNA: TGTGCCAGCAGTTTACGTGGGACAGGGTCTACCGGGGAGCTGTTTTTT. Residues: CASSLRGTGSTGELFF.

This clonotype appeared many times. This chain connects TRBV27 to TRBJ1-2; the D is unclear. Germline loops: CDR1 MNHEY, CDR2 SMNVEV (reference sequence). The CDR3 contains 15 residues. Trimming shortened V by 4 bases and J by 3 bases, and 15 bases separated the two germline ends. The CDR3 DNA reads as TGTGCCAGCAGTTCAAGACTTACGAGGGACTATGGCTACACCTTC. It specifies CASSSRLTRDYGYTF.

This clonotype appeared many times. The rearrangement joins TRBV20-1 to TRBJ2-7; possibly TRBD2 for D (6 bases). V lost 1 base and J 4 bases, leaving 17 bases between the germline ends. In germline, CDR1 is DFQATT, CDR2 SNEGSKA (reference sequence). The CDR3 totals 15 residues. CDR3 sequence: CSARGSGGIGYEQYF. The CDR3 coding sequence is TGCAGTGCTAGAGGGTCTGGCGGGATCGGTTACGAGCAGTACTTC.

This sequence joins TRBV25-1 and TRBJ2-2, with D unresolved. V shed 6 bases and J shed 7 bases, with 15 bases lying between them. Germline loops: CDR1 MGHDK, CDR2 SYGVNS. The CDR3 contains 14 residues. This CDR3 is CASRLAGASGELFF. For the CDR3, the DNA is TGTGCCAGCAGATTGGCAGGTGCTAGCGGGGAGCTGTTTTTT.

The chain is built from TRBV5-4 and TRBJ1-5, with D unresolved. V dropped 4 bases and J dropped 9 bases, with 20 bases sitting between them. The CDR3 runs 15 residues. Germline assignment: CDR1 SGHNT and CDR2 YYREEE (reference sequence). The CDR3 DNA reads TGTGCCAGCAGCGGGCCTAGACCCCAAATACGGCCCCAGCATTTT. The encoded protein is CASSGPRPQIRPQHF. The variable domain in full, completed from reference TRBV5-4 and TRBJ1-5, reads ETGVTQSPTHLIKTRGQQVTLRCSSQSGHNTVSWYQQALGQGPQFIFQYYREEENGRGNFPPRFSGLQFPNYSSELNVNALELDDSALYLCASSGPRPQIRPQHFGDGTRLSIL.

This clonotype was observed at least ten times. The chain joins TRBV6-9 to TRBJ1-5; D is possibly TRBD1 (6 bases). The CDR3 is 22 residues long. The V end was cut by 7 bases, the J end by 0 bases, with 34 bases between. Germline V CDR1 and CDR2: MNHGY, SVAAGI. The CDR3 spells CASTLGKIKGGTDSYSNQPQHF. The CDR3 nucleotides are TGTGCCAGCACCCTTGGCAAAATCAAAGGGGGTACGGACTCATATAGCAATCAGCCCCAGCATTTT.

At least ten counts were recorded for this clonotype. V is TRBV2 and J is TRBJ1-4; no definite D call. Trimming took 3 bases from V and 4 from J, leaving 6 bases between them. The CDR3 is 13 residues long. From germline, CDR1 is SNHLY and CDR2 FYNNEI. The CDR3 coding sequence is TGTGCCAGCAGTGAGGGATTTAATGAAAAACTGTTTTTT. It yields the protein CASSEGFNEKLFF.